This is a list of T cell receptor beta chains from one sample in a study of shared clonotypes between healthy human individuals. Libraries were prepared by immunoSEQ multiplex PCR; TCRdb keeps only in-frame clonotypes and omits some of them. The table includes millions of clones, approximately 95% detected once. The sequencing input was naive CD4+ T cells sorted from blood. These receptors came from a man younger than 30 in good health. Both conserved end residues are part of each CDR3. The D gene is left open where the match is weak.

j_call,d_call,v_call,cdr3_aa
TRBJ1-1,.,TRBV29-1,CSVKDAAGTEAFF
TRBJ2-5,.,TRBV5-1,CASSRGSQETQYF
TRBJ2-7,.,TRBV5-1,CASSLASEGGFEQYF
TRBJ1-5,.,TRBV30,CAWSAGSVEPQHF
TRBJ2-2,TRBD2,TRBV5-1,CASSLGTSGGELFF
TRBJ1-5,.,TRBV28,CASSLGGISNQPQHF
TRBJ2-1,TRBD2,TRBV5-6,CASSLVAGASNEQFF
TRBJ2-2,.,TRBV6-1,CASLARLNTGELFF
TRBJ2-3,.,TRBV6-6,CASSRQGTDTQYF
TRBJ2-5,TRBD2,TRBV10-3,CALGEGGETQYF
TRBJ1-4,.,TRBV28,CASSYPGHSLNEKLFF
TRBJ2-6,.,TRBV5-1,CASSLALPGANVLTF
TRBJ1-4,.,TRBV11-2,CASSRRGPQNEKLFF
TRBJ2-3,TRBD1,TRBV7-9,CASSLAAYRGPSDTQYF
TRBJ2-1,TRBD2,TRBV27,CASSSSDLIAGVYNEQFF
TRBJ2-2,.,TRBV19,CASVPGSTGELFF